This is a list of T cell receptor beta chains from one sample in a study of T cells in Graves' hyperthyroidism and ophthalmopathy. TCRdb reprocessed the multiplex PCR reads with MiXCR, giving one entry per CDR3 protein. Of hundreds of thousands of distinct CDR3 sequences in the sample, roughly 17% were seen once. The sample was blood. These receptors were collected from a woman aged 30 to 39 with Graves' hyperthyroidism. The CDR3 runs from the conserved cysteine through the conserved F or W. The order of the fields is J gene, V gene, CDR3 protein.

>TRBJ2-2|TRBV5-1
CASSLGIGGTGELFF
>TRBJ2-2|TRBV6-9
CASSYVPGTSGPTGELFF
>TRBJ1-2|TRBV9
CASSPNRQANYGYTF
>TRBJ2-2|TRBV5-5
CASSLVTKNTGELFF
>TRBJ2-7|TRBV11-3
CASSTSGTGSYEQYF
>TRBJ2-1|TRBV20-1
CSATPSGPYNEQFF
>TRBJ2-5|TRBV7-2
CASSLAGVTGETQYF
>TRBJ2-5|TRBV30
CAWSTGYQETQYF
>TRBJ2-2|TRBV7-3
CASSLIGGTGELFF
>TRBJ1-4|TRBV18
CASSPEYGEKLFF
>TRBJ2-5|TRBV7-2
CASSLGLLAGLGETQYF
>TRBJ1-1|TRBV5-1
CASSLQDNTEAFF
>TRBJ2-7|TRBV6-1
CASSDLGTSGSGAYEQYF
>TRBJ1-1|TRBV28
CASSILGGWTEAFF
>TRBJ2-2|TRBV6-1
CASSELRTGGAGELFF
>TRBJ2-1|TRBV13
CASSFPSAYNEQFF
>TRBJ2-4|TRBV2
CASSRPYIQYF
>TRBJ2-1|TRBV18
CASSPPWQGGFF
>TRBJ1-2|TRBV29-1
CSVRQGLNYGYTF
>TRBJ2-1|TRBV7-2
CASSLTTGTIIF
>TRBJ2-1|TRBV7-2
CAGSLALVGNEQFF
>TRBJ2-2|TRBV30
CASRGSGRVVTGELFF
>TRBJ2-7|TRBV6-1
CASSYRTSEVYEQYF